This T cell receptor (beta chain) derives from a study of control samples from healthy donors and cancer patients. The CDR3 length is 14 residues. Germline V CDR1 and CDR2: LNHDA, SQIVND (reference sequence). Losses at the gene ends were 6 bases for V and 3 bases for J; bases not matched to a gene: 5. This clone was seen just once. Produced via immunoSEQ multiplex PCR; TCRdb's table is partial and in-frame only. The top ten clones hold 9.5% to 13% of a sample with 110,000 or so clones, about 87% of them seen once. Material: blood. The receptor was isolated from a man aged 30 to 39 in good health. The V gene is TRBV19, the J gene TRBJ1-5; 7 positions match TRBD1. The CDR3 loop is CASSAGQTNQPQHF. CDR3 nucleotide sequence: TGTGCCAGTAGCGCGGGACAGACCAATCAGCCCCAGCATTTT. Full variable domain (missing parts from reference TRBV19 and TRBJ1-5): DGGITQSPKYLFRKEGQNVTLSCEQNLNHDAMYWYRQDPGQGLRLIYYSQIVNDFQKGDIAEGYSVSREKKESFPLTVTSAQKNPTAFYLCASSAGQTNQPQHFGDGTRLSIL.